Listed below are T cell receptor beta chains from one sample, sequenced in a study of metastatic and nonmetastatic thyroid tumors. Using MiXCR, TCRdb re-called clones from the PCR reads. This sample has about 19,000 clones, with roughly 22% found just once. Sequenced material: tumor tissue. These receptors came from a male donor with papillary thyroid cancer or a benign thyroid nodule (not recorded which). Some clones in this sample may be carry-over from other donors' samples. The CDR3 runs from the conserved cysteine through the conserved F or W. Fields, in order: J gene, V gene, clone size, D gene, CDR3 DNA, CDR3 protein. D genes are given only for firm matches. A clone size is listed for some rows: how often the clone was seen (once, few, many), or a class if it is expanded.

J gene: TRBJ2-5
V gene: TRBV5-1
clone size: many
D gene: NA
CDR3 DNA: TGCGCCAGCAGCTCGACGGGGTACCAAGAGACCCAGTACTTC
CDR3 protein: CASSSTGYQETQYF

J gene: TRBJ1-6
V gene: TRBV19
clone size: many
D gene: NA
CDR3 DNA: TGTGCCAGTAGTATGACCCGAAATAATTCACCCCTCCACTTT
CDR3 protein: CASSMTRNNSPLHF

J gene: TRBJ1-3
V gene: TRBV24-1
clone size: many
D gene: NA
CDR3 DNA: TGTGCCACCAGTGACACACGCTCTGGAAACACCATATATTTT
CDR3 protein: CATSDTRSGNTIYF

J gene: TRBJ2-2
V gene: TRBV20-1
clone size: many
D gene: TRBD1
CDR3 DNA: TGCAGTGCTAGGGTACAGGGGGCGAATTTTGTTGACGGGGAGCTGTTTTTT
CDR3 protein: CSARVQGANFVDGELFF

J gene: TRBJ1-1
V gene: TRBV20-1
clone size: NA
D gene: NA
CDR3 DNA: TGCAGTGCTAGAACGACAGGTTTGAACACTGAAGCTTCCTTT
CDR3 protein: CSARTTGLNTEASF

J gene: TRBJ1-5
V gene: TRBV6-1
clone size: NA
D gene: NA
CDR3 DNA: TGTGCCAGCAGCTCCACAGGGTTCGGTCAGCACCAGCATTTT
CDR3 protein: CASSSTGFGQHQHF

J gene: TRBJ1-3
V gene: TRBV6-5
clone size: many
D gene: NA
CDR3 DNA: TGTGCCAGCAGTTATGTAGGGGGGGGGCACTCTGGAAACACCATATATTTT
CDR3 protein: CASSYVGGGHSGNTIYF

J gene: TRBJ1-2
V gene: TRBV19
clone size: NA
D gene: NA
CDR3 DNA: TGTGCCAGTAGTATACATAAAGATGGCTACACCTTC
CDR3 protein: CASSIHKDGYTF

J gene: TRBJ2-1
V gene: TRBV7-9
clone size: many
D gene: NA
CDR3 DNA: TGTGCCAGCCGGCTCGGAGACCAAAACAATGAGCAGTTCTTC
CDR3 protein: CASRLGDQNNEQFF

J gene: TRBJ1-2
V gene: TRBV29-1
clone size: many
D gene: NA
CDR3 DNA: TGCAGCGTTGCATTCGGAGGGTCCCGGAACTATGGCTACACCTTC
CDR3 protein: CSVAFGGSRNYGYTF

J gene: TRBJ1-2
V gene: TRBV5-8
clone size: NA
D gene: NA
CDR3 DNA: TGTGACTGCAGCTCGCCGGGACACGCGGCGGGCTACTCCTTC
CDR3 protein: CDCSSPGHAAGYSF

J gene: TRBJ2-3
V gene: TRBV2
clone size: many
D gene: TRBD2
CDR3 DNA: TGTGCCAGCAGTGAAGTGACTAGCGGCACAGATACGCAGTATTTT
CDR3 protein: CASSEVTSGTDTQYF

J gene: TRBJ1-2
V gene: TRBV2
clone size: many
D gene: NA
CDR3 DNA: TGTGCCAGCAGAGGGACATCTAACTATGGCTACACCTTC
CDR3 protein: CASRGTSNYGYTF

J gene: TRBJ2-1
V gene: TRBV7-2
clone size: many
D gene: TRBD1
CDR3 DNA: TGTGCCAGCAGCTTTGGTCGACAGGGCTACAATGAGCAGTTCTTC
CDR3 protein: CASSFGRQGYNEQFF